These T cell receptor beta chains were read from a single sample in a study of cytomegalovirus exposure and HLA in healthy donors. Profiling relied on immunoSEQ multiplex PCR, and the TCRdb table lists in-frame clones only, not all of them. The table records about 310,000 clones, over 75% of them present only once. The specimen was PBMCs. The origin of the receptors is a young man in good health and CMV-seronegative. Each CDR3 is given with its conserved first and last residue. D genes are given only for firm matches. The listing skips clone size in some rows; elsewhere it reads once, few, many or a size class.

D gene	J gene	clone size	V gene	CDR3 protein	CDR3 DNA
NA	TRBJ1-5	NA	TRBV7-6	CASSLVGGNQPQHF	TGTGCCAGCAGCTTAGTTGGAGGCAATCAGCCCCAGCATTTT
TRBD1	TRBJ2-5	NA	TRBV10-2	CASRTGETQYF	TGCGCCAGCCGGACAGGAGAGACCCAGTACTTC
NA	TRBJ2-7	NA	TRBV5-4	CASSLEGVSAYEQYF	TGTGCCAGCAGCTTGGAAGGGGTTTCGGCCTACGAGCAGTACTTC
TRBD2	TRBJ2-3	NA	TRBV12-5	CASGLNTAGGHIDTQYF	TGTGCTAGTGGTCTCAACACGGCGGGGGGGCATATAGATACGCAGTATTTT
NA	TRBJ1-5	NA	TRBV7-5	CVRSPPFREVVEPQHF	TGTGTCAGAAGCCCACCATTCAGGGAGGTCGTTGAGCCCCAGCATTTT
NA	TRBJ1-3	NA	TRBV7-6	CASSRTIGTNSGNTIYF	TGTGCCAGCAGCCGAACCATCGGGACAAACTCTGGAAACACCATATATTTT
TRBD2	TRBJ2-1	NA	TRBV6-4	CASSDSSGGAFVEQFF	TGTGCCAGCAGTGATTCTAGCGGGGGGGCCTTCGTTGAGCAGTTCTTC
NA	TRBJ1-6	few	TRBV5-1	CASTGSHNSPLHF	TGCGCCAGCACGGGGAGCCATAATTCACCCCTCCACTTT
TRBD1	TRBJ1-6	NA	TRBV5-4	CASSQDRGSLSPLHF	TGTGCCAGCAGCCAAGACAGGGGTTCGCTTTCACCCCTCCACTTT
TRBD1	TRBJ1-1	NA	TRBV4-3	CASSQDPEGADTEAFF	TGCGCCAGCAGCCAAGATCCGGAGGGGGCGGACACTGAAGCTTTCTTT
TRBD1	TRBJ1-6	NA	TRBV12-5	CASGPDRVGSPLHF	TGTGCTAGTGGTCCGGACAGGGTTGGGTCACCCCTCCACTTT
NA	TRBJ2-7	NA	TRBV6-1	CASKGHLYEQYF	TGTGCCAGCAAAGGACACCTCTACGAGCAGTACTTC
TRBD2	TRBJ2-1	NA	TRBV6-5	CASSPLAGGGNEQFF	TGTGCCAGCAGTCCACTAGCGGGGGGCGGTAATGAGCAGTTCTTC
TRBD1	TRBJ1-5	NA	TRBV19	CASSPWKQGEVLNQPQHF	TGTGCCAGTAGTCCCTGGAAACAGGGGGAAGTGCTCAATCAGCCCCAGCATTTT
NA	TRBJ1-6	NA	TRBV6-5	CASSPQGRDNSPLHF	TGTGCCAGCAGTCCACAGGGACGAGATAATTCACCCCTCCACTTT
NA	TRBJ1-3	NA	TRBV6-5	CASSYEGGTGNTIYF	TGTGCCAGCAGTTACGAAGGGGGTACTGGAAACACCATATATTTT
TRBD1	TRBJ1-5	NA	TRBV7-8	CASSPTGGNQPQHF	TGTGCCAGCAGCCCCACAGGGGGAAATCAGCCCCAGCATTTT
NA	TRBJ2-1	few	TRBV2	CATQGVFASSEQFF	TGTGCCACGCAGGGTGTTTTTGCATCGAGTGAGCAGTTCTTC
TRBD1	TRBJ1-4	NA	TRBV11-3	CASTFMGQGFVLTVNEKLFF	TGTGCCAGCACCTTTATGGGACAGGGCTTCGTATTGACCGTTAATGAAAAACTGTTTTTT
TRBD1	TRBJ2-5	once	TRBV4-1	CASSQERGTEQETQYF	TGCGCCAGCAGCCAAGAAAGGGGGACAGAACAAGAGACCCAGTACTTC
NA	TRBJ1-2	NA	TRBV30	CAWSPRSGYGYTF	TGTGCCTGGAGTCCCCGCTCAGGGTATGGCTACACCTTC
TRBD1	TRBJ1-1	NA	TRBV5-4	CASSLVTGGGAEAFF	TGTGCCAGCAGCTTAGTAACAGGGGGAGGGGCGGAAGCTTTCTTT
NA	TRBJ2-7	NA	TRBV19	CASSPRTVITYEQYF	TGTGCCAGTTCACCAAGGACAGTCATAACCTACGAGCAGTACTTC
NA	TRBJ2-7	NA	TRBV5-1	CASSPDSKGLYEQYF	TGCGCCAGCAGCCCGGACAGTAAAGGGCTATACGAGCAGTACTTC
NA	TRBJ2-3	NA	TRBV29-1	CSVGGVGSTDTQYF	TGCAGCGTTGGGGGAGTTGGTTCCACAGATACGCAGTATTTT
NA	TRBJ1-5	NA	TRBV5-6	CASSAGLSNQPQHF	TGTGCCAGCAGCGCGGGTCTCAGCAATCAGCCCCAGCATTTT
NA	TRBJ2-3	NA	TRBV6-5	CASRARQITQDTQYF	TGTGCCAGCAGAGCTCGACAAATCACTCAAGATACGCAGTATTTT
NA	TRBJ1-2	NA	TRBV6-1	CASSDPGQTWGYTF	TGTGCCAGCAGTGACCCCGGACAGACCTGGGGCTACACCTTC
TRBD2	TRBJ2-7	NA	TRBV6-5	CASSLAGGSYEQYF	TGTGCCAGCAGCCTAGCGGGGGGCTCCTACGAGCAGTACTTC
TRBD1	TRBJ2-7	NA	TRBV4-3	CASSQTDRGDEQYF	TGCGCCAGCAGCCAGACGGACAGGGGAGACGAGCAGTACTTC
NA	TRBJ2-7	once	TRBV6-5	CASSQQGGHEQYF	TGTGCCAGCAGTCAACAGGGTGGCCACGAGCAGTACTTC
NA	TRBJ1-1	NA	TRBV4-1	CASSQDGGAPWAFF	TGCGCCAGCAGCCAAGATGGGGGGGCACCATGGGCTTTCTTT
TRBD1	TRBJ1-1	NA	TRBV19	CASSTQGPPEAFF	TGTGCCAGTAGTACACAGGGGCCTCCGGAAGCTTTCTTT
TRBD2	TRBJ2-7	NA	TRBV30	CAWSVRAGGEQYF	TGTGCCTGGAGTGTACGAGCGGGGGGCGAGCAGTACTTC
NA	TRBJ1-1	NA	TRBV4-1	CASSEPGIWNTEAFF	TGCGCCAGCAGCGAACCCGGGATTTGGAACACTGAAGCTTTCTTT
TRBD1	TRBJ2-7	NA	TRBV6-1	CATTRTGGVYEQYF	TGTGCCACTACGAGGACAGGGGGAGTCTACGAGCAGTACTTC
NA	TRBJ2-7	NA	TRBV11-2	CASSTGSYEQYF	TGTGCCAGCAGCACAGGGTCCTACGAGCAGTACTTC
TRBD1	TRBJ1-1	NA	TRBV30	CAWSVRGLAFF	TGTGCCTGGAGTGTAAGGGGGCTAGCTTTCTTT
TRBD2	TRBJ2-2	NA	TRBV7-6	CASSSRGLAGRNTGELFF	TGTGCCAGCAGCTCTAGGGGACTAGCGGGTCGGAACACCGGGGAGCTGTTTTTT
TRBD2	TRBJ2-5	NA	TRBV9	CASAGGETQYF	TGTGCCAGCGCGGGGGGAGAGACCCAGTACTTC
NA	TRBJ2-3	NA	TRBV27	CASSFLTSTDTQYF	TGTGCCAGCAGTTTCCTGACTAGCACAGATACGCAGTATTTT
TRBD2	TRBJ2-3	NA	TRBV7-2	CASSLSSGADTQYF	TGTGCCAGCAGCTTATCTAGCGGGGCAGATACGCAGTATTTT
NA	TRBJ2-7	once	TRBV5-1	CASSSAGVTYEQYF	TGCGCCAGCAGCTCCGCCGGGGTTACCTACGAGCAGTACTTC
TRBD1	TRBJ2-5	NA	TRBV15	CATSRDRPTGLETQYF	TGTGCCACCAGCAGAGATCGACCGACAGGGCTGGAGACCCAGTACTTC
NA	TRBJ1-2	few	TRBV5-6	CASSPPTGPGYGYTF	TGTGCCAGCAGCCCACCGACAGGCCCTGGGTATGGCTACACCTTC
TRBD1	TRBJ2-1	once	TRBV6-6	CASSPGTGGNEQFF	TGTGCCAGCAGCCCCGGGACAGGGGGGAATGAGCAGTTCTTC
NA	TRBJ1-2	NA	TRBV4-3	CASSQVWGLGYGYTF	TGCGCCAGCAGCCAAGTCTGGGGGCTTGGCTATGGCTACACCTTC
TRBD1	TRBJ2-5	NA	TRBV2	CASTTTGGQTQYF	TGTGCCAGCACTACGACAGGGGGCCAGACCCAGTACTTC
TRBD2	TRBJ2-5	NA	TRBV30	CAWSAPGGGETQYF	TGTGCCTGGAGTGCCCCGGGGGGTGGAGAGACCCAGTACTTC
NA	TRBJ2-3	NA	TRBV5-1	CASRRQSTDTQYF	TGCGCCAGCAGAAGACAGAGCACAGATACGCAGTATTTT
NA	TRBJ2-1	NA	TRBV27	CASSLSFRSYNEQFF	TGTGCCAGCAGTTTATCGTTCAGGTCCTACAATGAGCAGTTCTTC
NA	TRBJ1-3	NA	TRBV29-1	CSVRENTIYF	TGCAGCGTTCGGGAAAACACCATATATTTT
NA	TRBJ2-5	once	TRBV2	CASSQDRGLNF	TGTGCCAGCAGCCAGGACAGAGGCTTAAACTTC
NA	TRBJ1-1	NA	TRBV5-1	CASSLQAGNTEAFF	TGCGCCAGCAGCTTGCAGGCTGGGAACACTGAAGCTTTCTTT